This T cell receptor beta chain is from a study of blood T cell repertoires in COVID-19 (dated by TCRdb to between 2020 and 2021). The study in broad terms: Samples covering the acute and convalescent phases of COVID-19 were provided by collaborators in the United States, Italy and Spain. Where HLA class I and class II types were available, the types were taken from metadata supplied by the sample provider, not from assay-based typing. A de-identified subject ID, COVID-19 status, age in years and sex were almost always included in the sample metadata. Deeply sampled blood TCRbeta repertoires from subjects exposed to, actively infected with, or recovered from COVID-19 were included in the dataset. A freely available public database, intended as a resource for researchers studying the immune response to SARS-CoV-2, is where the repertoires were released. Samples came from the ongoing ImmuneRACE study (first 160 participants) plus 1,254 subjects from 6 global collaborators. The prospective study material was composed of cDNA or gDNA derived from T cells, B-cell-depleted T cells, or PBMCs.

Paper-wide results and their limitations: The amount of clinical and demographic metadata varied by source and participant and was provided uncurated.

Sequences SGHVS (CDR1) and FNYEAQ (CDR2) are obtained from the germline V gene. The CDR3 measures 19 amino acids from cysteine to phenylalanine. Left in the record is the CDR3 DNA by itself, 57 bases read in frame from the first base. V ends up 5 bases short and J 0 bases short, with an unmatched junction base count of 13. The collaborating institutions used their own protocols to collect whole blood in K2EDTA tubes. For TCRbeta analysis, collaborators shipped samples in one of three forms: frozen whole blood, isolated PBMCs, or DNA extracted from either of those sample types. About this clone: The antigen it binds to is not known. The sample holds no much larger clone one base away, and base qualities are not on file.

TCRbeta CDR3 regions were amplified from genomic DNA by means of the immunoSEQ Assay, a bias-controlled multiplex PCR. The paper's data handling went like this. The number of nucleated cells in each sample was estimated from the amplification of reference gene primers within the assay. To quantify the absolute abundance of each unique TCRbeta CDR3 rearrangement, sequence reads were collapsed and filtered. Productive Simpson clonality was computed per sample as the square root of Simpson's diversity index over productive rearrangements. In its TCRdb copy, this immuneACCESS table keeps in-frame sequences only and misses some clones. Where compared with another copy, unresolved V genes explain less than half of these, and the others have no known cause. The D gene and trimming were derived from the DNA, and the V and J assignments and clone size from that table. A total of under 250,000 clones appear in this sample, around 81% of them only once. Clones ranked in the top ten supply 9.5% to 15% of the sample.

This receptor chain uses TRBV7-6 and TRBJ2-6, with TRBD1 matching 7 junction bases. This TCR was recovered from a human donor in a cohort sampled during active COVID-19. Sequencing used peripheral blood. The CDR3 corresponds to CASSLERTGPSSGANVLTF. In nucleotides, the sequence is TGTGCCAGCAGCCTCGAACGGACAGGCCCTAGCTCTGGGGCCAACGTCCTGACTTTC.